This entry describes one TCR beta chain. Its antigen remains unknown. The V end lost 2 bases, the J end lost 4 bases, and 6 bases lay between the germline ends. Germline CDR1 reads SGHTS; CDR2 reads YDEGEE. The CDR3 spans 12 residues. These data originate in a study of T cell responses to AZD1222 COVID-19 vaccine. Study observations and caveats: With dominance at 160-218 and 743-854, vaccine-associated CD4 TCRs spanned spike. In all cases, repertoires were sampled only after the peak T cell response. The breadth and depth of Spike-specific TCRs increased once two AZD1222 doses had been given. Females outnumbered males among donors, who were mostly white British; clonal diversity was possibly underestimated.

Only in-frame clones appear in the TCRdb table, and some are missing; sequencing was by immunoSEQ multiplex PCR. The table shows 95,000 to 100,000 clones, with approximately 84% occurring only once. The sequenced sample was peripheral blood, obtained 28 days after the second AZD1222 dose. This sequence joins TRBV5-8 and TRBJ1-1; D uncertain. The sequence was obtained from an adult who received the AZD1222 COVID-19 vaccine. The chain's CDR3 is CASSLRLTEAFF. DNA of the CDR3: TGTGCCAGCAGCTTAAGACTCACTGAAGCTTTCTTT.